The source of this T cell receptor (beta chain) is a study of blood T cell repertoires in COVID-19. Study context: Researchers got acute and convalescent COVID-19 samples from the United States, Italy and Spain. Sources were T cells, B-cell-depleted T cells, or PBMCs; the material itself was cDNA or gDNA.

Germline V gene lookup returns CDR1 KGHSH and CDR2 LQKENI. V lost 3 bases and J lost 2; bases outside the gene matches: 6. This CDR3 is 15 amino acids long. Authors' data handling: Using reference gene primer amplification, nucleated cell counts were estimated. Data came from immunoSEQ multiplex PCR; TCRdb stores just in-frame clones and leaves some out. The DNA gave D and trimming, while V, J and clone size come from that table. The repertoire holds approximately 140,000 clones, with about 88% as singletons. The chain joins TRBV18 to TRBJ2-7; 8 bases map to TRBD1. The sequenced sample was peripheral blood. The TCR sequence derives from a human donor in a cohort sampled during active COVID-19. The CDR3 here is CASSPGTGQAYEQYF. CDR3 coding DNA: TGTGCCAGCTCACCGGGGACAGGCCAAGCCTACGAGCAGTACTTC.